This TCR beta chain was documented in a study of OX40 agonist ivuxolimab in advanced cancers. CDR3 length: 15 amino acids. Germline V gene sequence: CDR1 SEHNR, CDR2 FQNEAQ (reference sequence). The V end was cut by 4 bases, the J end by 5 bases, with 17 bases between. Systemic immunosuppression or a history of autoimmune disease excluded patients. The table came from immunoSEQ multiplex PCR; TCRdb's copy has only in-frame clones and leaves some out. The profile shows roughly 100,000 clones, approximately 84% of them singletons. The sequencing here drew on CD4+ or CD8+ T cells sorted from blood, taken in a trial of the OX40 agonist ivuxolimab. This TCR was sampled from an adult with an advanced solid tumor such as melanoma, head and neck, liver or kidney cancer. This rearrangement joins TRBV7-9 to TRBJ1-2, with D maybe TRBD1 (5 bases). The CDR3 coding sequence is TGTGCCAGCAGCTCCGGGACGGATTTTAGGTATGGCTACACCTTC. Encoded protein: CASSSGTDFRYGYTF.